This paragraph covers one TCR beta chain sequence. The entry originates in a study of blood T cell repertoires in COVID-19. The CDR3 totals 13 residues. The germline CDR1 and CDR2 sequences are WNHNN and SYGVQD (reference sequence). V lost 4 bases to trimming and J lost 8 bases; unmatched junction nucleotides: 7. Measured with immunoSEQ multiplex PCR; TCRdb has only the in-frame clones, and not every one. This table has 140,000 or so clones, approximately 89% appearing once. V usage is TRBV10-1 and J usage is TRBJ2-7; 8 positions match TRBD1. The receptor was derived from a human donor in a cohort sampled during active COVID-19. The sample was peripheral blood. In DNA, the CDR3 is TGCGCCAGCAGTGGGTCCGGACAGGGAAAGCAGTACTTC. Translated: CASSGSGQGKQYF.